The 21 T cell receptor beta chains presented below share a single source sample, sequenced in a study of cytomegalovirus exposure and HLA in healthy donors. Using immunoSEQ multiplex PCR, the repertoire was profiled, and TCRdb retains in-frame clones only, with some absent. Here the sample spans under 110,000 clones, about 85% being singletons. The specimen was PBMCs. These receptors originate from a woman under 30 in good health and CMV-seropositive.

The chain has TRBV14 and TRBJ2-6, with D tentatively TRBD1 (7 bases). Trimming took off 3 bases at V and 2 bases at J, with 17 bases between the two ends. The CDR3 is 18 amino acids. Germline-derived CDR1 and CDR2 are SGHDN and FVKESK. CDR3 region: CASSHAPGGGTGANVLTF. CDR3 sequence (DNA): TGTGCCAGCAGCCATGCGCCAGGGGGAGGAACTGGGGCCAACGTCCTGACTTTC.

The rearrangement joins TRBV28 to TRBJ2-7, with D tentatively TRBD2 (6 bases). The CDR3 extends over 14 amino acids. The V end was cut by 3 bases, the J end by 4 bases, with 13 bases between. CDR1 and CDR2 (germline): MDHEN, SYDVKM. The CDR3 reads CASSFGGSAYEQYF. In nucleotides, the CDR3 is TGTGCCAGCAGTTTTGGGGGGTCGGCTTACGAGCAGTACTTC.

The chain recombines TRBV15 with TRBJ1-6; possibly TRBD1 for D (5 bases). The CDR3 totals 14 residues. Germline V CDR1 and CDR2: LNHNV, YYDKDF (reference sequence). V lost 1 base and J lost 8, with 9 bases in between. The CDR3 DNA follows: TGTGCCACCAGCAGAGCGGGGGAACATTCACCCCTCCACTTT. Encoded protein: CATSRAGEHSPLHF.

The chain links TRBV27 to TRBJ2-3; a weak D match, TRBD2 (5 bases). Trimming left V 4 bases short and J 2 bases short, with 13 bases between. This CDR3 region has 15 residues. CDR1 is MNHEY, CDR2 SMNVEV, per germline (reference sequence). This CDR3 reads CASSYVAGYTDTQYF. CDR3 nucleotide sequence: TGTGCCAGCAGTTATGTGGCGGGCTACACAGATACGCAGTATTTT.

CDR3 nucleotides: TGCGCCAGCAGCCGCGGAACAGGCTGGGCCGGGGAGCTGTTTTTT. Protein product: CASSRGTGWAGELFF. The rearrangement links TRBV4-1 to TRBJ2-2, with D maybe TRBD1 (5 bases). The germline V and J ends were trimmed by 4 bases and 6 bases, with 15 bases remaining between them. The CDR3 has 15 amino acids. Germline lookup yields CDR1 MGHRA and CDR2 YSYEKL.

The chain links TRBV27 to TRBJ1-2; D might be TRBD1 (5 bases). The length of the CDR3 is 15 residues. The V gene lost 5 bases and the J gene lost 0 bases, with 13 bases spanning the gap. CDR1 is MNHEY and CDR2 is SMNVEV in the germline V gene (reference sequence). The chain's CDR3 is CASSAPGGSNYGYTF. The CDR3 DNA sequence: TGTGCCAGCAGTGCCCCCGGGGGGTCTAACTATGGCTACACCTTC.

The sample holds a few counts of this clone. The rearrangement joins TRBV2 to TRBJ1-6, with D possibly being TRBD1 (5 bases). Deletions cut 4 bases from V and 1 base from J, with 11 bases between. Per the germline V gene, CDR1 is SNHLY and CDR2 is FYNNEI. This CDR3 has 16 amino acids. Here the CDR3 DNA reads TGTGCCAGCAGTGTCGGAGGGGCTTCCTATAATTCACCCCTCCACTTT. Translation gives CASSVGGASYNSPLHF.

This clone appeared a single time. This chain joins TRBV6-1 and TRBJ1-2, with TRBD1 matching over 7 bases. The CDR3 has 14 residues. Germline V gene lookup returns CDR1 MNHNS and CDR2 SASEGT. V trimming: 7 bases; J trimming: 2 bases; junction bases outside the gene matches: 7. CDR3: CASTRQGSNYGYTF. The CDR3 nucleotides are TGTGCCAGCACAAGACAGGGATCGAACTATGGCTACACCTTC.

The chain combines TRBV27 with TRBJ1-3; D possibly corresponds to TRBD1 (6 bases). V lost 3 bases to trimming and J lost 0 bases, with 12 bases between them. The CDR3 is 16 amino acids. Germline CDR1 MNHEY, CDR2 SMNVEV (reference sequence). DNA of the CDR3: TGTGCCAGCAGTTTCAGGGGCGGTTCCTCTGGAAACACCATATATTTT. Its translation: CASSFRGGSSGNTIYF.

This clone was recorded only once. This chain links TRBV28 with TRBJ2-5; TRBD1 might be the D (5 bases). Per the germline V gene, CDR1 is MDHEN and CDR2 is SYDVKM. Trimming left V 5 bases short and J 5 bases short, with 15 bases between. This CDR3 has 14 amino acids. DNA for the CDR3: TGTGCCAGCAGTAACCGCCGGTGGGGCGAGACCCAGTACTTC. Amino acids: CASSNRRWGETQYF.

V and J are TRBV11-2 and TRBJ1-6, with 9 bases that match TRBD1. The ends lost 5 bases at V and 9 bases at J; junction bases unmatched: 5. CDR1 SGHAT and CDR2 FQNNGV come from the germline V gene. This CDR3 is built from 14 residues. CDR3 nucleotide sequence: TGTGCCAGCAGCGATGGGACAGGGCTTTCACCCCTCCACTTT. It encodes CASSDGTGLSPLHF.

This clone was detected a few times. This chain connects TRBV19 to TRBJ1-2, with D maybe TRBD1 (5 bases). Germline CDR1 reads LNHDA; CDR2 reads SQIVND (reference sequence). The V end lost 4 bases, the J end lost 6 bases, and 15 bases lay between the germline ends. This CDR3 is built from 14 residues. CDR3 DNA sequence: TGTGCCAGTAGTAACCCCGGAACAGGTGATGGCTACACCTTC. This codes for CASSNPGTGDGYTF.

The chain is built from TRBV19 and TRBJ2-7, with 12 bases fitting TRBD2. The CDR3 totals 16 residues. Germline CDR1 and CDR2: LNHDA and SQIVND (reference sequence). V dropped 9 bases and J dropped 0; count of bases not matched to a gene: 9. Here the CDR3 DNA reads TGTGCCAGAGGACTAGCGGGGTTAGGGCTCTCCTACGAGCAGTACGTC. This codes for CARGLAGLGLSYEQYV.

V gene TRBV10-3 combines with J gene TRBJ2-5, with 13 bases that match TRBD2. V gave up 6 bases and J gave up 2 bases; unmatched junction bases: 3. The CDR3 is made up of 15 amino acids. Germline V gene lookup returns CDR1 ENHRY and CDR2 SYGVKD. The CDR3 DNA sequence: TGTGCCATCAGGCCGGGACTAGCGGGACAAGAGACCCAGTACTTC. Protein: CAIRPGLAGQETQYF.

This clone appeared a single time. V and J are TRBV5-4 and TRBJ2-2; 8 bases align to TRBD1. V was clipped by 6 bases and J by 4 bases; unmatched bases: 11. The CDR3 loop spans 16 amino acids. The germline CDR1 and CDR2 sequences are SGHNT and YYREEE (reference sequence). CDR3 loop: CASTVRRGRSTGELFF. The CDR3 DNA sequence: TGTGCCAGCACCGTACGCAGGGGGCGAAGCACCGGGGAGCTGTTTTTT. Complete variable domain (other parts from reference TRBV5-4 and TRBJ2-2): ETGVTQSPTHLIKTRGQQVTLRCSSQSGHNTVSWYQQALGQGPQFIFQYYREEENGRGNFPPRFSGLQFPNYSSELNVNALELDDSALYLCASTVRRGRSTGELFFGEGSRLTVL.

This clone was recorded a few times. This chain links TRBV4-1 with TRBJ1-6; perhaps TRBD1 as D (5 bases). Deletions cut 0 bases from V and 7 bases from J, with 19 bases between. CDR1 MGHRA and CDR2 YSYEKL come from the germline V gene. The CDR3 totals 18 residues. The CDR3 region is CASSQEVSRALRNSPLHF. CDR3 coding DNA: TGCGCCAGCAGCCAAGAGGTCAGCAGGGCCCTAAGGAATTCACCCCTCCACTTT.

This sequence joins TRBV4-3 and TRBJ1-6; D unclear. The V and J ends lost 2 bases and 0 bases respectively, with 11 bases between them. CDR1 is LGHNA, CDR2 YSLEER, per germline. The CDR3 extends over 17 amino acids. In nucleotides, the CDR3 is TGCGCCAGCAGCCAACGCGACACGAGCTCCTATAATTCACCCCTCCACTTT. The encoded protein is CASSQRDTSSYNSPLHF.

The V and J genes are TRBV7-9 and TRBJ1-1, with a tentative D call TRBD1 (5 bases). The V and J ends lost 8 bases and 5 bases respectively, with 15 bases between them. Germline assignment: CDR1 SEHNR and CDR2 FQNEAQ (reference sequence). CDR3 length: 13 amino acids. The CDR3 sequence is CASRLQGGTEAFF. The CDR3 DNA reads as TGTGCCAGCCGGCTGCAGGGAGGAACTGAAGCTTTCTTT. Complete variable domain (other parts from reference TRBV7-9 and TRBJ1-1): DTGVSQNPRHKITKRGQNVTFRCDPISEHNRLYWYRQTLGQGPEFLTYFQNEAQLEKSRLLSDRFSAERPKGSFSTLEIQRTEQGDSAMYLCASRLQGGTEAFFGQGTRLTVV.

The genes are TRBV1 and TRBJ2-7; TRBD1 is taken as the D call from the table, unchecked against the DNA. TRBV1 is labeled a pseudogene. CDR3 length: 16 amino acids. CDR3 DNA: TGCACCAGCAGCCGGCCCTTCCGGGACAGGGGATTCGAGCAGTACTTC. Residues: CTSSRPFRDRGFEQYF.

The rearrangement joins TRBV10-1 to TRBJ2-1; D may be TRBD2 (5 bases). The germline V and J ends were trimmed by 3 bases and 0 bases, with 9 bases remaining between them. The CDR3 contains 15 residues. Germline CDR1 is WNHNN and CDR2 is SYGVQD (reference sequence). The chain's CDR3 is CASSESGFSYNEQFF. The CDR3 DNA follows: TGCGCCAGCAGTGAATCGGGGTTCTCCTACAATGAGCAGTTCTTC.

This chain joins TRBV27 and TRBJ1-2; 8 bases line up with TRBD1. Trimming cost V 4 bases and J 4 bases; bases outside gene matches: 8. The CDR3 length is 15 residues. CDR1 and CDR2 from the germline V gene are MNHEY and SMNVEV (reference sequence). This chain's CDR3 is CASSYGQGQIYGYTF. In DNA form, the CDR3 reads TGTGCCAGCAGTTATGGACAGGGTCAGATCTATGGCTACACCTTC.